The rows below give T cell receptor beta chains drawn from one sample of a study of PD-1 blockade in classical Hodgkin lymphoma. TCRdb keeps only in-frame clones here, not all; method: immunoSEQ multiplex PCR. The sample consists of 110,000 or so clones, roughly nine tenths of them appearing once. Sequencing was performed on peripheral blood mononuclear cells (PBMCs), taken before the fourth cycle of nivolumab. The receptors come from a human donor with classical Hodgkin lymphoma. Both conserved end residues are part of each CDR3. Fields, in order: clone size, J gene, V gene, D gene, CDR3 DNA, CDR3 protein. A D gene is named only where the DNA matches it firmly. Expanded clones get a size class; other rows say once, few or many, or leave the size out.

>.|TRBJ2-7|TRBV6-6|.
TGTGCCAGCAGTCGCGACAGGTCCCCTCACGAGCAGTACTTC
CASSRDRSPHEQYF
>.|TRBJ2-5|TRBV5-1|.
TGCGCCAGCAGCTTGTCCGGGTTTCAAGAGACCCAGTACTTC
CASSLSGFQETQYF
>.|TRBJ2-4|TRBV4-1|.
TGCGCCAGCAGCCAAGATTTTCTTAGTAGGGGCATTCAGTACTTC
CASSQDFLSRGIQYF
>.|TRBJ2-5|TRBV6-1|.
TGTGCCAGCAGTGAATGGAGGGCTAGCGCCAAAGAGACCCAGTACTTC
CASSEWRASAKETQYF
>.|TRBJ2-7|TRBV6-1|.
TGTGCCAGCAGTGAAGGGCTAGCGACCTGGAGTAGGGGGGAGCAGTACTTC
CASSEGLATWSRGEQYF
>.|TRBJ2-1|TRBV7-2|TRBD2
TGTGCCAGCAGCTACACTAGCGGGAGGGCCCATGAGCAGTTCTTC
CASSYTSGRAHEQFF
>.|TRBJ2-5|TRBV11-2|.
TGTGCCAGCAGCTTAGATAAAACTAGCACCGGGAGTGTAGGGGAGACCCAGTACTTC
CASSLDKTSTGSVGETQYF
>.|TRBJ2-1|TRBV5-1|TRBD2
TGCGCCAGCAGCTTGGGAAGCGGGGTTGGGTATGAGCAGTTCTTC
CASSLGSGVGYEQFF
>.|TRBJ2-3|TRBV6-4|.
TGTGCCAGCAGTGACGGGGGTGGGGCCACAGATACGCAGTATTTT
CASSDGGGATDTQYF
>.|TRBJ1-5|TRBV19|TRBD1
TGTGCCAGTAGCAAAGGGGGCTTCGCGGGCAATCAGCCCCAGCATTTT
CASSKGGFAGNQPQHF
>.|TRBJ2-7|TRBV7-9|TRBD1
TGTGCCAGCAGCCGGACAGGGGGGAACTACGAGCAGTACTTC
CASSRTGGNYEQYF
>.|TRBJ1-1|TRBV28|.
TGTGCCAGCAGTTCTCCTCGGGGGGCTAGGGCTTTCTTT
CASSSPRGARAFF
>.|TRBJ2-1|TRBV29-1|.
TGCAGCGGGGTAAGCGGAAGCTCCTACAATGAGCAGTTCTTC
CSGVSGSSYNEQFF
>few|TRBJ1-2|TRBV28|.
TGTGCCAGCAAAACGGGGGCAATCCGCTATGGCTACACCTTC
CASKTGAIRYGYTF
>.|TRBJ2-1|TRBV5-1|.
TGCGCCAGCAGCTTGTCGGGACCTTACAATGAGCAGTTCTTC
CASSLSGPYNEQFF
>.|TRBJ2-1|TRBV18|.
TGTGCCAGCTCGGCCGGGACCCCCTCGCGCGATGAGCAGTTCTTC
CASSAGTPSRDEQFF
>.|TRBJ1-4|TRBV25-1|.
TGTGCCAGCAGCCCCGCCACAGCAACTAATGAAAAACTGTTTTTT
CASSPATATNEKLFF
>.|TRBJ1-2|TRBV10-2|.
TGCGCCAGCAGTGACGAACCCCCGGTAGATGGTGGCTACACCTTC
CASSDEPPVDGGYTF
>.|TRBJ1-1|TRBV7-8|.
TGTGCCAGCAGCCTTCGGACGGGGCCTGAAGCTTTCTTT
CASSLRTGPEAFF
>.|TRBJ2-7|TRBV7-6|.
TGTGCCAGCAGCCCGGGGTTCGCTAGCTACGAGCAGTACTTC
CASSPGFASYEQYF
>.|TRBJ1-2|TRBV6-1|TRBD1
TGTGCCAGCAGTACTCAGGGGGGGAAGGATGGCTACACCTTC
CASSTQGGKDGYTF
>.|TRBJ2-1|TRBV7-6|.
TGTGCCAGCAGCTTCCCACCAGGGCCCCAGGGTGAGCAGTTCTTC
CASSFPPGPQGEQFF
>.|TRBJ2-5|TRBV27|.
TGTGCCAGCAGTTTTTTTTCTGGAGAGACCCAGTACTTC
CASSFFSGETQYF
>.|TRBJ2-2|TRBV6-4|.
TGTGCCAGCAGTGGCGGATATAGCGGGAACACCGGGGAGCTGTTTTTT
CASSGGYSGNTGELFF
>.|TRBJ2-7|TRBV6-5|.
TGTGCCAGCAGTTACTCGGTGGAGGGGACGAGGGAGCAGTACTTC
CASSYSVEGTREQYF
>.|TRBJ1-3|TRBV27|.
TGTGCCAGCAGTCCGCGGGGGGCTGGAAACACCATATATTTT
CASSPRGAGNTIYF
>.|TRBJ2-1|TRBV7-2|TRBD2
TGTGCCAGCAGCTTAGCGAGCGGGAGGACCGACAATGAGCAGTTCTTC
CASSLASGRTDNEQFF
>.|TRBJ2-1|TRBV6-4|TRBD2
TGTGCCAGCAGTAACAGCGGGAGGTTTAGCTCCTACAATGAGCAGTTCTTC
CASSNSGRFSSYNEQFF
>.|TRBJ2-7|TRBV11-2|.
TGTGCCAGCAGCTTAAGCTCCTACGAGCAGTACTTC
CASSLSSYEQYF
>.|TRBJ1-4|TRBV18|.
TGTGCCAGCTCACCGAACTCTAATGAAAAACTGTTTTTT
CASSPNSNEKLFF
>.|TRBJ2-7|TRBV18|TRBD1
TGTGCCAGCTCACCACCGGATGGACAGGGGGTAGACGAGCAGTACTTC
CASSPPDGQGVDEQYF